The clone carrying this T cell receptor beta chain was found once. This entry comes from a study of blood T cell repertoires in COVID-19. The CDR3 totals 14 residues. Unmatched junction bases numbered 3, after V lost 2 bases and J lost 6 bases. The V gene's germline CDR1 is SGDLS and CDR2 YYNGEE. Using immunoSEQ multiplex PCR, the repertoire was profiled, and TCRdb retains in-frame clones only, with some absent. The sample lists a few hundred thousand clones, 75% to 90% occurring once. The TCR was taken from a woman in her fifties or sixties with COVID-19, enrolled during active disease. This rearrangement joins TRBV9 to TRBJ2-1; 9 bases are shared with TRBD1. The sequencing input was peripheral blood. The CDR3 reads CASSVQTGGNEQFF. The CDR3 bases are TGTGCCAGCAGCGTCCAGACAGGGGGCAATGAGCAGTTCTTC. The full variable domain, in which reference TRBV9 and TRBJ2-1 provide the parts outside the CDR3, is DSGVTQTPKHLITATGQRVTLRCSPRSGDLSVYWYQQSLDQGLQFLIQYYNGEERAKGNILERFSAQQFPDLHSELNLSSLELGDSALYFCASSVQTGGNEQFFGPGTRLTVL.